The source of this TCR beta chain is a study of blood T cell repertoires in COVID-19. Sequencing used immunoSEQ multiplex PCR; TCRdb keeps in-frame clones, though not all of them. This sample has nearly 200,000 clones, with just under 85% found just once. CDR1 is SEHNR, CDR2 FQNEAQ, per germline (reference sequence). J lost 4 bases, V lost 5 bases, and 8 bases had no gene match. This CDR3 region has 15 residues. The chain has TRBV7-9 and TRBJ1-3; TRBD1 matches 7 bases. The material sequenced was peripheral blood. The receptor was isolated from a human donor with acute or convalescent COVID-19. The donor label of this sample is uncertain. The CDR3 DNA reads TGTGCCAGCAGCCTCCAGGGGGGCTCCGGAAACACCATATATTTT. Amino acids: CASSLQGGSGNTIYF.